The 27 T cell receptor beta chains below come from one sample, sequenced in a study of blood T cell repertoires in COVID-19. Data came from immunoSEQ multiplex PCR; TCRdb stores just in-frame clones and leaves some out. In the table there are some 30,000 clones, 85% to 90% of which are singletons. The sequenced sample was peripheral blood. Source of these receptors: a man aged 65 to 79 with active COVID-19.

The chain joins TRBV3-1 (or the pseudogene TRBV3-2) to TRBJ1-1, with 11 bases fitting TRBD1. Germline CDR1 reads LGHDT; CDR2 reads YNNKEL (reference sequence). The CDR3 has 15 residues. J lost 2 bases, V lost 1 base, and 0 bases had no gene match. The CDR3 sequence is CASSQGTGGNTEAFF. CDR3 in DNA: TGTGCCAGCAGCCAAGGGACAGGGGGCAACACTGAAGCTTTCTTT.

Here the CDR3 DNA reads TGTGCCAGCAGCTTAGCGCCCGGACAGGGAGGCGGGCAGTACTTC. Protein: CASSLAPGQGGGQYF. The chain uses TRBV7-2 and TRBJ2-7, with 8 bases aligning to TRBD1. CDR3 length: 15 amino acids. Germline CDR1 is SGHTA and CDR2 is FQGNSA. V shed 0 bases, J shed 9 bases, and the junction held 10 bases outside the gene matches.

V is TRBV14 and J is TRBJ2-5; 8 bases map to TRBD1. In germline, CDR1 is SGHDN, CDR2 FVKESK. V shed 2 bases, J shed 1 base, and the junction held 3 bases outside the gene matches. The CDR3 spans 15 residues. The CDR3 DNA reads TGTGCCAGCAGCCAACCTGGGACAGGCCAAGAGACCCAGTACTTC. As protein: CASSQPGTGQETQYF.

The chain carries TRBV7-7 and TRBJ2-3; 9 nucleotides match TRBD1. Germline CDR1 and CDR2: SSHAT and FNYEAQ (reference sequence). This CDR3 is 15 amino acids long. J was trimmed by 1 base and V by 3 bases; bases with no gene match: 2. The CDR3 DNA reads as TGTGCCAGCAGCTTGGGGACAGGGCGCACAGATACGCAGTATTTT. This sequence encodes CASSLGTGRTDTQYF.

CDR3 sequence: CASSQSEQGPAQYF. In nucleotides, the CDR3 is TGTGCCAGCAGCCAGTCCGAACAGGGCCCGGCACAGTACTTC. The rearrangement links TRBV3-1 (or the pseudogene TRBV3-2) to TRBJ2-7, with D possibly matching TRBD1 (6 bases). The germline gives CDR1 LGHDT, CDR2 YNNKEL (reference sequence). The V end lost 3 bases, the J end lost 10 bases, and 19 bases lay between the germline ends. This CDR3 has 14 amino acids.

V usage is TRBV5-1 and J usage is TRBJ2-7; 9 bases match TRBD1. CDR3 size: 13 residues. The J segment lost 6 bases and the V segment lost 5 bases, leaving 6 bases of the junction unmatched. From germline, CDR1 is SGHRS and CDR2 YFSETQ. CDR3 in DNA: TGCGCCAGCAGAGATCAGGACAGGGGCGAGCAGTACTTC. It codes for CASRDQDRGEQYF.

The rearrangement links TRBV6-4 to TRBJ1-5; the match to TRBD1 covers 8 bases. Germline assignment: CDR1 MRHNA and CDR2 SNTAGT. Unmatched junction bases numbered 20, after V lost 10 bases and J lost 3 bases. The CDR3 runs 18 residues. CDR3 nucleotide sequence: TGTGCCACCACGTTCACCCCGATGGACAGGGAATACAATCAGCCCCAGCATTTT. This sequence encodes CATTFTPMDREYNQPQHF.

The chain has TRBV6-1 and TRBJ2-5; TRBD2 agrees at 10 bases. The germline V gene encodes CDR1 MNHNS and CDR2 SASEGT. This CDR3 region has 15 residues. Trimming cost V 2 bases and J 5 bases; bases outside gene matches: 5. The CDR3 loop is CASSEPAGGVETQYF. CDR3 nucleotides: TGTGCCAGCAGTGAACCAGCGGGAGGGGTGGAGACCCAGTACTTC.

V usage is TRBV6-6 and J usage is TRBJ2-1, with D possibly being TRBD2 (5 bases). This CDR3 region has 12 residues. Per germline, CDR1 MNHNY and CDR2 SVGAGI (reference sequence). The V end was cut by 5 bases, the J end by 12 bases, with 14 bases between. CDR3 in amino acids: CASSPLAFRQFF. CDR3 bases: TGTGCCAGCAGTCCCCTAGCTTTTCGGCAGTTCTTC.

V and J are TRBV6-2 or TRBV6-3 and TRBJ2-1; 13 bases agree with TRBD2. V shed 4 bases, J shed 8 bases, and the junction held 14 bases outside the gene matches. CDR3 length: 18 amino acids. Germline V lookup: CDR1 MNHEY, CDR2 SVGEGT. This CDR3 is CASSSPLRGLAGEDEQFF. Written as DNA, the CDR3 is TGTGCCAGCAGTTCCCCACTACGCGGACTAGCGGGAGAAGATGAGCAGTTCTTC.

The V and J genes are TRBV11-2 and TRBJ2-7; 14 nucleotides agree with TRBD2. The V segment lost 7 bases and the J segment 4 bases; nucleotides outside the gene matches: 6. Germline lookup yields CDR1 SGHAT and CDR2 FQNNGV. This CDR3 spans 15 amino acids. CDR3 protein: CASTGTSGSWYEQYF. In nucleotides, the CDR3 is TGTGCCAGCACCGGGACTAGCGGGAGCTGGTACGAGCAGTACTTC.

V is TRBV5-5 and J is TRBJ2-5, with a possible D match to TRBD2 (6 bases). This CDR3 spans 15 amino acids. Germline CDR1 is SGHKS and CDR2 is YYEKEE (reference sequence). V was shortened by 3 bases and J by 3 bases, with 15 bases between the two germline ends. CDR3 bases: TGTGCCAGCAGCTCCCCGGGGCGGGGTAAAGAGACCCAGTACTTC. As protein: CASSSPGRGKETQYF.

Notes on this clone: One junction end does not reproduce the germline sequence, and a read error may be involved. The V gene is TRBV7-7, the J gene TRBJ2-2; the D gene is possibly TRBD2 (5 bases). Germline CDR1 SSHAT, CDR2 FNYEAQ (reference sequence). This CDR3 has 12 residues. The CDR3 here is CASSRGTGELFF. The CDR3, as DNA: TGTGCTAGCAGCCGGGGTACCGGGGAGCTGTTTTTT. Full variable domain (outside the CDR3, taken from reference TRBV7-7 and TRBJ2-2): GAGVSQSPRYKVTKRGQDVTLRCDPISSHATLYWYQQALGQGPEFLTYFNYEAQPDKSGLPSDRFSAERPEGSISTLTIQRTEQRDSAMYRCASSRGTGELFFGEGSRLTVL.

This chain joins TRBV6-6 and TRBJ2-3, with a tentative D call TRBD2 (5 bases). CDR3 length: 13 residues. With 6 bases removed from V and 4 bases from J, the gap between germline ends came to 11 bases. From germline, CDR1 is MNHNY and CDR2 SVGAGI (reference sequence). DNA for the CDR3: TGTGCCAGCAGGCGACGGGGTTCAGATACGCAGTATTTT. This gives the protein CASRRRGSDTQYF.

The rearrangement links TRBV19 to TRBJ2-2; TRBD1 agrees at 7 bases. J lost 1 base, V lost 6 bases, and 5 bases had no gene match. The germline gives CDR1 LNHDA, CDR2 SQIVND (reference sequence). The CDR3 covers 15 residues. CDR3 nucleotide sequence: TGTGCCAGTAGAGGACAGGAGAGGAACACCGGGGAGCTGTTTTTT. It is translated as CASRGQERNTGELFF.

V usage is TRBV18 and J usage is TRBJ2-3, with unresolved D. V was cut by 3 bases and J by 4 bases, with 8 bases left in between. The germline V gene has CDR1 KGHSH and CDR2 LQKENI. The CDR3 is 13 residues long. The CDR3 spells CASSPQVSDTQYF. The CDR3 DNA follows: TGTGCCAGCTCACCCCAGGTCTCAGATACGCAGTATTTT.

CDR3 bases: TGCAGCGTTGAAGCCTCCGTTAATGAGCAGTTCTTC. As protein: CSVEASVNEQFF. This sequence joins TRBV29-1 and TRBJ2-1; D call uncertain. Trimming removed 1 base from V and 7 bases from J, with 8 bases in between. The CDR3 length is 12 residues. Per the germline V gene, CDR1 is SQVTM and CDR2 is ANQGSEA.

V is TRBV11-2 and J is TRBJ2-1; TRBD2 is a possible D gene (5 bases). V was shortened by 5 bases and J by 4 bases, with 9 bases between the two germline ends. This CDR3 is built from 13 residues. Germline lookup yields CDR1 SGHAT and CDR2 FQNNGV. The CDR3: CASSRGLYNEQFF. In nucleotides, the CDR3 is TGTGCCAGCAGCCGAGGACTTTACAATGAGCAGTTCTTC.

The chain has TRBV5-4 and TRBJ1-4; 8 bases line up with TRBD1. Unmatched junction bases numbered 17, after V lost 3 bases and J lost 16 bases. Germline assignment: CDR1 SGHNT and CDR2 YYREEE (reference sequence). The CDR3 extends over 15 amino acids. The CDR3 bases are TGTGCCAGCAGCTCCGGACAGGGCAGGTGGGGCCCCCCGTTTTTT. It yields the protein CASSSGQGRWGPPFF.

The rearrangement uses TRBV25-1 and TRBJ2-7, with D possibly being TRBD2 (5 bases). The CDR3 is made up of 13 amino acids. The germline V gene encodes CDR1 MGHDK and CDR2 SYGVNS. Trimming cost V 9 bases and J 0 bases, with 12 bases left between them. CDR3 sequence: CASDSGNSYEQYF. CDR3 DNA sequence: TGTGCCAGTGACTCCGGGAACTCCTACGAGCAGTACTTC.

V gene TRBV5-1 combines with J gene TRBJ1-1; unclear D gene. Germline assignment: CDR1 SGHRS and CDR2 YFSETQ. V was cut by 1 base and J by 1 base, with 8 bases left in between. The CDR3 is 14 residues long. CDR3 residues: CASSLFGSNTEAFF. The CDR3 DNA reads as TGCGCCAGCAGCTTGTTCGGGTCGAACACTGAAGCTTTCTTT.

V gene TRBV2 combines with J gene TRBJ1-4; the D is unclear. Germline CDR1 reads SNHLY; CDR2 reads FYNNEI. This CDR3 is 11 amino acids long. V lost 8 bases and J 4 bases, leaving 5 bases between the germline ends. CDR3 amino acids: CASEDNEKLFF. The CDR3 DNA reads as TGTGCCAGCGAGGATAATGAAAAACTGTTTTTT.

The chain carries TRBV7-3 and TRBJ2-7; D perhaps matches TRBD1 (6 bases). V dropped 5 bases and J dropped 1 base, with 18 bases sitting between them. In germline, CDR1 is SGHTA, CDR2 FQGTGA. The CDR3 sequence is 16 residues long. The CDR3 bases are TGTGCCAGCAGCCCGCGGACAGAGCGTGGTTCCTACGAGCAGTACTTC. Encoded protein: CASSPRTERGSYEQYF.

This chain uses TRBV18 with TRBJ2-3; weak D call: TRBD2 (6 bases). CDR1 and CDR2 (germline): KGHSH, LQKENI. Trimming removed 2 bases from V and 0 bases from J, with 9 bases in between. This CDR3 is built from 15 residues. The CDR3 sequence is CASSPEGTSTDTQYF. CDR3 sequence (DNA): TGTGCCAGCTCACCAGAGGGGACTAGCACAGATACGCAGTATTTT.

The rearrangement uses TRBV10-3 and TRBJ2-1, with 7 positions matching TRBD2. The CDR3 runs to 13 residues. From germline, CDR1 is ENHRY and CDR2 SYGVKD. V was clipped by 5 bases and J by 7 bases; unmatched bases: 5. The CDR3 region is CAISLQRGNEQFF. The CDR3 DNA reads as TGTGCCATCAGTTTACAGCGGGGTAATGAGCAGTTCTTC.

This chain uses TRBV4-1 with TRBJ1-1, with D possibly being TRBD1 (6 bases). CDR3 length: 13 residues. Germline V CDR1 and CDR2: MGHRA, YSYEKL. With 6 bases removed from V and 3 bases from J, the gap between germline ends came to 11 bases. The CDR3: CASRARQDTEAFF. DNA for the CDR3: TGCGCCAGCAGGGCCCGACAGGACACTGAAGCTTTCTTT.

The chain couples TRBV24-1 to TRBJ2-5; 8 bases fit TRBD2. This CDR3 comprises 14 residues. J was trimmed by 5 bases and V by 4 bases; bases with no gene match: 5. Germline V CDR1 and CDR2: KGHDR, SFDVKD. CDR3 region: CATSDPGTSETQYF. For the CDR3, the DNA is TGTGCCACCAGTGACCCCGGGACTAGTGAGACCCAGTACTTC.